This T cell receptor beta chain came from a study of graft-versus-host responses after intestinal transplantation. Study context: Each recipient received a multivisceral, liver-intestinal, or isolated intestinal graft. The study gave all recipients anti-thymocyte globulin induction, then tacrolimus and steroids for 2 to 3 years. Study-level points and caveats: Some GvH clones were seen earlier in gut or blood, suggesting intestinal origin. Clonal ratios of graft-versus-host to host-versus-graft in allografts were high for patients exhibiting graft-donor T cell macrochimerism.

Produced via immunoSEQ multiplex PCR; TCRdb's table is partial and in-frame only. Of approximately 99,000 clones in the sample, just under 95% were seen once. Concerning this clone itself: Its target is unknown.

Per germline, CDR1 LNHNV and CDR2 YYDKDF (reference sequence). V lost 9 bases and J lost 6; bases outside the gene matches: 9. The CDR3 has 13 amino acids. The receptor was isolated from a human donor who was the organ donor for an intestinal transplant. Here the sequenced sample was unstimulated CD8+ T cells sorted from spleen or lymph node cells, taken before transplant. The genes are TRBV15 and TRBJ2-7; 9 nucleotides agree with TRBD2. Here the CDR3 reads CATGLATWSEQYF. CDR3 DNA: TGTGCCACAGGACTAGCGACATGGAGCGAGCAGTACTTC.